This is a list of T cell receptor beta chains from one sample in a study of T-cell reconstitution after alpha-beta-depleted transplantation in children. TCRdb passed the PCR reads through MiXCR, listing each CDR3 protein once. The sample carries fewer than 750,000 distinct CDR3 sequences, 25% to 30% recorded once. Sample: PBMCs, taken before TCRalphabeta/CD19-depleted stem cell transplant. The receptor source for this set is a boy under three years old with Wiskott-Aldrich syndrome, due to receive a stem cell transplant. CDR3s leave out the opening cysteine and the closing phenylalanine or tryptophan.

J gene	V gene	CDR3 length	CDR3 protein
TRBJ2-1	TRBV11-2	14	ATRVGLAGSHNEQF
TRBJ2-7	TRBV28	13	ASSYRLEGPYEQY
TRBJ2-7	TRBV5-1	13	ASSLGVAGVGEQY
TRBJ2-1	TRBV20-1	11	SASGGTYNEQF
TRBJ2-2	TRBV12-3/TRBV12-4	11	ASSRQFTGELF
TRBJ2-7	TRBV24-1	11	ATSDLVSGEQY
TRBJ1-4	TRBV3-1	13	ASSQMAERGEKLF
TRBJ2-1	TRBV10-2	12	ASSGSGLGNEQF
TRBJ2-5	TRBV7-2	12	ASSPISRQETQY
TRBJ1-2	TRBV3-1	16	ASSQDGAAWTGSYGYT
TRBJ1-1	TRBV29-1	10	SVVRQNTEAF
TRBJ2-1	TRBV7-9	12	ASSVRTSADEQF
TRBJ2-1	TRBV2	11	ASRATRPNEQF
TRBJ1-4	TRBV28	12	ASSFYAGNEKLF
TRBJ2-4	TRBV21-1	10	ASSTTGYIQY
TRBJ2-7	TRBV20-1	13	SARVGSSGGNEQY